This T cell receptor (beta chain) appears in the sequencing data of a study of T cells after yellow fever vaccination. Study results and caveats: A small share of clonotypes appeared in both CD4 and CD8 compartments.

Germline V lookup: CDR1 SGHNT, CDR2 YYREEE (reference sequence). The CDR3 extends over 14 amino acids. Trimming left V 1 base short and J 0 bases short, with 4 bases between. TCRdb re-called the 5' RACE reads through MiXCR, storing one row per CDR3 protein. Found here are just under 600,000 distinct CDR3 sequences, less than 15% of them singletons; the top ten hold roughly an eighth. Turning to this clonotype: What it binds is unknown.

This sequence was found in a man aged 30-40 years who received the YFV17D yellow fever vaccine. This rearrangement joins TRBV5-4 to TRBJ2-2; no clear D gene. The material was PBMCs, obtained on the day of the yellow fever booster vaccination. The CDR3 protein is CASSLNTNTGELFF. DNA of the CDR3: TGTGCCAGCAGCTTGAATACGAACACCGGGGAGCTGTTTTTT.